One and the same sample provided the 16 T cell receptor beta chains below, sequenced in a study of identical twins. In TCRdb, the 5' RACE reads were re-called with MiXCR into one record per CDR3 protein. The profile shows around 650,000 distinct CDR3 sequences, less than 9% of them singletons. These data also formed part of another study, on yellow fever vaccine responses in identical twins.

Sequencing used PBMCs. The receptor source for this set is a woman in her late teens or twenties in good health.

The chain carries TRBV12-3 or TRBV12-4 and TRBJ2-5; possibly TRBD2 for D (7 bases). The V end was cut by 3 bases, the J end by 5 bases, with 16 bases between. This CDR3 has 15 amino acids. CDR3 in DNA: TGTGCCAGCAGTTTTAAAGGGGGGGGTGGGGAGACCCAGTACTTC. Translation gives CASSFKGGGGETQYF.

This chain connects TRBV29-1 to TRBJ2-3; D is unclear. Trimming took off 4 bases at V and 4 bases at J, with 12 bases between the two ends. The germline V gene encodes CDR1 SQVTM and CDR2 ANQGSEA. This CDR3 has 13 amino acids. CDR3 in amino acids: CSVVLTKADTQYF. Written as DNA, the CDR3 is TGCAGCGTTGTTCTTACAAAGGCAGATACGCAGTATTTT.

This clonotype was seen a few times. The rearrangement links TRBV3-1 to TRBJ2-2, with 9 bases that match TRBD1. Trimming at V came to 1 base and at J to 7 bases, leaving 7 bases not matched to a gene. The CDR3 extends over 16 amino acids. From germline, CDR1 is LGHDT and CDR2 YNNKEL (reference sequence). CDR3 DNA: TGTGCCAGCAGCCAAGCCGGGACAGGGTACAGCGGGGAGCTGTTTTTT. Translated: CASSQAGTGYSGELFF.

This clonotype was seen many times. The rearrangement joins TRBV2 to TRBJ1-1; weak D call: TRBD1 (6 bases). Per germline, CDR1 SNHLY and CDR2 FYNNEI. The CDR3 covers 13 residues. The V end lost 5 bases, the J end lost 7 bases, and 14 bases lay between the germline ends. The CDR3 nucleotides read TGTGCCAGCAGTCCCGGCAGGGGCTTTGAAGCTTTCTTT. It yields the protein CASSPGRGFEAFF.

The chain employs TRBV13 and TRBJ1-1; D is unresolved. The CDR3 runs to 15 residues. From germline, CDR1 is PRHDT and CDR2 FYEKMQ (reference sequence). Deletions cut 1 base from V and 1 base from J, with 10 bases between. The CDR3 DNA follows: TGTGCCAGCAGCTTAGAAAACAGAAAGAACACTGAAGCTTTCTTT. Translated: CASSLENRKNTEAFF.

The CDR3 region is CASSWDFNNEQFF. The CDR3 coding sequence is TGTGCCAGCAGTTGGGACTTCAACAATGAGCAGTTCTTC. This sequence joins TRBV12-3 or TRBV12-4 and TRBJ2-1, with D perhaps matching TRBD2 (6 bases). The CDR3 extends over 13 amino acids. The germline V and J ends were trimmed by 4 bases and 5 bases, with 9 bases remaining between them.

This chain links TRBV23-1 with TRBJ2-1; D gene ambiguous. TRBV23-1 has ORF status, its function being uncertain. The CDR3 runs to 9 residues. CDR3 DNA sequence: TGCGCTCACCACGGTGAGCAGTTCTTC. It translates to CAHHGEQFF.

This chain uses TRBV2 with TRBJ2-7; tentative D call: TRBD1 (5 bases). Trimming took 5 bases from V and 6 from J, leaving 11 bases between them. The germline V gene has CDR1 SNHLY and CDR2 FYNNEI. The CDR3 contains 12 residues. CDR3 protein: CASSWGYGEQYF. The CDR3 coding sequence is TGTGCCAGCAGTTGGGGCTACGGCGAGCAGTACTTC.

The chain is built from TRBV10-3 and TRBJ2-1, with a tentative D call TRBD2 (5 bases). The CDR3 runs to 14 residues. Per the germline V gene, CDR1 is ENHRY and CDR2 is SYGVKD. The V and J ends lost 5 bases and 8 bases respectively, with 16 bases between them. CDR3 loop: CAISLGLRGDEQFF. The CDR3 DNA is TGTGCCATCAGTTTAGGACTGAGAGGAGATGAGCAGTTCTTC.

The rearrangement uses TRBV10-1 and TRBJ2-1; tentatively, D is TRBD1 or TRBD2 (5 bases each). The CDR3 loop spans 15 amino acids. The germline gives CDR1 WNHNN, CDR2 SYGVQD (reference sequence). V was shortened by 4 bases and J by 4 bases, with 14 bases between the two germline ends. The CDR3 sequence: CASSGSGTRYNEQFF. CDR3 bases: TGCGCCAGCAGTGGGTCCGGGACGCGATACAATGAGCAGTTCTTC.

The V gene is TRBV20-1, the J gene TRBJ2-4; 10 bases agree with TRBD1. CDR3 length equals 18 residues. V shed 7 bases, J shed 0 bases, and the junction held 15 bases outside the gene matches. CDR1 and CDR2 from the germline V gene are DFQATT and SNEGSKA (reference sequence). Here the CDR3 reads CSVIKWDRGNLAKNIQYF. Written as DNA, the CDR3 is TGCAGTGTTATTAAATGGGACAGGGGTAACTTAGCCAAAAACATTCAGTACTTC.

This clonotype was seen at least ten times. The chain couples TRBV5-1 to TRBJ2-5; 9 nucleotides align to TRBD2. There are 14 residues in the CDR3. The ends lost 5 bases at V and 3 bases at J; junction bases unmatched: 5. Germline V gene sequence: CDR1 SGHRS, CDR2 YFSETQ. The CDR3 nucleotides read TGCGCCAGCAGTCTTAGCGGGGGTGAAGAGACCCAGTACTTC. Translated, it gives CASSLSGGEETQYF.

The chain has TRBV12-3 or TRBV12-4 and TRBJ1-2, with TRBD1 identical over 7 bases. Trimming at V came to 5 bases and at J to 7 bases, leaving 13 bases not matched to a gene. The CDR3 has 15 residues. CDR3 residues: CASSPRTGARSGYTF. Written as DNA, the CDR3 is TGTGCCAGCAGTCCTAGAACAGGGGCGAGAAGTGGCTACACCTTC.

This clonotype appeared many times. V gene TRBV5-1 combines with J gene TRBJ2-7; 10 nucleotides match TRBD2. Germline CDR1 SGHRS, CDR2 YFSETQ. Unmatched junction bases numbered 8, after V lost 7 bases and J lost 1 base. The CDR3 extends over 15 amino acids. The CDR3 loop reads CASGRSSGRSYEQYF. The DNA for the CDR3 is TGCGCCAGCGGCCGTTCTAGCGGGAGATCCTACGAGCAGTACTTC.

This clonotype was seen a handful of times. The CDR3 carries no conserved terminal phenylalanine or tryptophan, so it likely arises from a read error. The limits of the CDR3 on the DNA are not certain, so only TCRdb's listed CDR3 is given. The chain uses TRBV11-2 and TRBJ2-3; TRBD2, the table's D call, was not compared with the DNA. The germline V gene encodes CDR1 SGHAT and CDR2 FQNNGV. With termini counted, the CDR3 has 14 amino acids. CDR3 protein: CASSLGTGGTGTPL.

The V and J genes are TRBV5-1 and TRBJ1-2; no clear D. Germline loops: CDR1 SGHRS, CDR2 YFSETQ. The V end was cut by 1 base, the J end by 3 bases, with 7 bases between. CDR3 length equals 13 residues. In DNA, the CDR3 is TGCGCCAGCAGCTTGCCCCAGGACTATGGCTACACCTTC. As protein: CASSLPQDYGYTF.